The next 8 T cell receptor beta chains were all read from a single sample in a study of T cell responses to AZD1222 COVID-19 vaccine. Clones were sequenced by immunoSEQ multiplex PCR, and TCRdb holds only the in-frame ones, with some missing. The sample yields some 110,000 clones, roughly 84% seen once. The sample in question was peripheral blood, obtained 28 days after the second AZD1222 dose. The receptor source for this set is an adult who received the AZD1222 COVID-19 vaccine.

V is TRBV30 and J is TRBJ1-2; tentatively, D is TRBD1 (6 bases). Per the germline V gene, CDR1 is GTSNPN and CDR2 is SVGIG (reference sequence). Trimming took 3 bases from V and 0 from J, leaving 14 bases between them. The CDR3 contains 15 residues. CDR3 sequence: CAWSRGYRANYGYTF. In DNA, the CDR3 is TGTGCCTGGAGCAGGGGTTATCGGGCTAACTATGGCTACACCTTC.

CDR3 sequence: CASSSIRGESQPQHF. Written as DNA, the CDR3 is TGTGCCAGCAGCTCAATCAGGGGTGAAAGTCAGCCCCAGCATTTT. The chain uses TRBV28 and TRBJ1-5; D might be TRBD1 (6 bases). Germline V lookup: CDR1 MDHEN, CDR2 SYDVKM. This CDR3 comprises 15 residues. Trimming stripped 6 bases from V and 6 bases from J, with 18 bases between.

The chain has TRBV7-2 and TRBJ1-2; maybe TRBD1 (6 bases). The V end lost 1 base, the J end lost 4 bases, and 13 bases lay between the germline ends. This CDR3 is 15 amino acids long. The germline V gene encodes CDR1 SGHTA and CDR2 FQGNSA. The CDR3 nucleotides are TGTGCCAGCAGCTTAGAAAACTCAGGGGCCTATGGCTACACCTTC. This gives the protein CASSLENSGAYGYTF.

This CDR3 is CASSQAGLGIGANTGELFF. CDR3 DNA sequence: TGCGCCAGCAGCCAAGCTGGACTAGGAATTGGAGCGAACACCGGGGAGCTGTTTTTT. The V and J genes are TRBV4-3 and TRBJ2-2, with 7 bases aligning to TRBD2. Per the germline V gene, CDR1 is LGHNA and CDR2 is YSLEER. The V segment lost 1 base and the J segment 0 bases; nucleotides outside the gene matches: 11. The CDR3 length is 19 residues.

This clone was observed a single time. This rearrangement joins TRBV19 to TRBJ1-1; unclear D gene. There are 16 residues in the CDR3. Germline V gene lookup returns CDR1 LNHDA and CDR2 SQIVND (reference sequence). V shed 5 bases and J shed 4 bases, with 20 bases lying between them. The CDR3 loop reads CASSPSSDLTGTEAFF. DNA for the CDR3: TGTGCCAGTAGTCCCTCCTCGGACCTCACGGGCACTGAAGCTTTCTTT. Variable domain in full (rest from reference TRBV19 and TRBJ1-1): DGGITQSPKYLFRKEGQNVTLSCEQNLNHDAMYWYRQDPGQGLRLIYYSQIVNDFQKGDIAEGYSVSREKKESFPLTVTSAQKNPTAFYLCASSPSSDLTGTEAFFGQGTRLTVV.

The chain has TRBV14 and TRBJ2-1; 7 nucleotides align to TRBD2. The CDR3 is 16 residues long. J gave up 3 bases and V 1 base, and 6 bases lay outside the gene matches. Looked up from germline, CDR1 is SGHDN and CDR2 is FVKESK. The CDR3 nucleotides are TGTGCCAGCAGCCAAGTGATCCGGGGGGACTACAATGAGCAGTTCTTC. Its translation: CASSQVIRGDYNEQFF.

V gene TRBV2 combines with J gene TRBJ2-7; the D is unclear. The germline V gene encodes CDR1 SNHLY and CDR2 FYNNEI. The CDR3 totals 10 residues. Trimming shortened V by 8 bases and J by 5 bases, and 7 bases separated the two germline ends. CDR3: CASLTHEQYF. Here the CDR3 DNA reads TGTGCCAGCCTGACCCACGAGCAGTACTTC.

The gene calls are TRBV7-9 and TRBJ1-2, with a tentative D call TRBD1 (5 bases). Trimming shortened V by 3 bases and J by 5 bases, and 10 bases separated the two germline ends. Germline-derived CDR1 and CDR2 are SEHNR and FQNEAQ (reference sequence). The CDR3 spans 13 residues. The CDR3 DNA sequence: TGTGCCAGCAGCTTCAACAGGCCATATGGCTACACCTTC. It specifies CASSFNRPYGYTF.